The 3 T cell receptor beta chains listed next were all sequenced from one sample in a study of T cell responses to AZD1222 COVID-19 vaccine. TCRdb keeps only in-frame clones here, not all; method: immunoSEQ multiplex PCR. In the table there are around 150,000 clones, about 87% of which are singletons. This sample comprised peripheral blood, obtained on day 0 of MenACWY control vaccination. These receptors were taken from an adult in good health.

This clone was recorded a few times. This chain connects TRBV12-3 or TRBV12-4 to TRBJ1-5; D is perhaps TRBD1 (5 bases). V was shortened by 6 bases and J by 8 bases, with 14 bases between the two germline ends. This CDR3 spans 13 amino acids. The CDR3 DNA reads as TGTGCCAGCAGGGGACTGGCGTCAGAGCCCCAGCATTTT. Translated, it gives CASRGLASEPQHF.

The gene calls are TRBV5-1 and TRBJ2-5; maybe TRBD1 (5 bases). Trimming left V 2 bases short and J 0 bases short, with 5 bases between. Germline assignment: CDR1 SGHRS and CDR2 YFSETQ. The CDR3 has 13 amino acids. CDR3 coding DNA: TGCGCCAGCAGCTTACAGGACCAAGAGACCCAGTACTTC. Protein sequence: CASSLQDQETQYF.

V and J are TRBV11-3 and TRBJ2-4, with D perhaps being TRBD1 or TRBD2 (5 bases each). The V gene's germline CDR1 is SGHNT and CDR2 YENEEA. V was clipped by 4 bases and J by 6 bases, with 16 bases between them. The CDR3 is 15 residues long. The DNA for the CDR3 is TGTGCCAGCAGCTCCGGGACGACTAAAGGAAACATTCAGTACTTC. This encodes CASSSGTTKGNIQYF.